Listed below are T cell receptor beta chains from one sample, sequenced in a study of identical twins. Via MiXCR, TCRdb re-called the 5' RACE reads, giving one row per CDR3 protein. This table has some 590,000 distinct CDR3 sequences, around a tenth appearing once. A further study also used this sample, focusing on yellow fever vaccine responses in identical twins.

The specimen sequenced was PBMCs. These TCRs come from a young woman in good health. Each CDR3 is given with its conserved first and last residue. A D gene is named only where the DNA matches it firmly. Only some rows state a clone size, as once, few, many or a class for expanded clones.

CDR3nt: TGTGCCAGCAGCTCGGGACTAGCGGGAACCGGGGAGCTGTTTTTT
CDR3aa: CASSSGLAGTGELFF
v_gene: TRBV7-9
d_gene: TRBD2
abundance: .
j_gene: TRBJ2-2

CDR3nt: TGTGCCAGCAGCAAAAGGGCCTTTGGGGCGGGCACCGGGGAGCTGTTTTTT
CDR3aa: CASSKRAFGAGTGELFF
v_gene: TRBV7-3
d_gene: .
abundance: few
j_gene: TRBJ2-2

CDR3nt: TGTGCCAGCAGCTTAACGACAGGGACCACTGAAGCTTTCTTT
CDR3aa: CASSLTTGTTEAFF
v_gene: TRBV11-2
d_gene: TRBD1
abundance: many
j_gene: TRBJ1-1

CDR3nt: TGTGCCAGCCGATCAGCGGGGGAGAACACCGGGGAGCTGTTTTTT
CDR3aa: CASRSAGENTGELFF
v_gene: TRBV27
d_gene: TRBD2
abundance: many
j_gene: TRBJ2-2

CDR3nt: TGTGCCAGCAGTTTAGAGATCATGGGTAGCGGGGCGGACATTCAGTACTTC
CDR3aa: CASSLEIMGSGADIQYF
v_gene: TRBV12-3/TRBV12-4
d_gene: TRBD2
abundance: few
j_gene: TRBJ2-4

CDR3nt: TGTGCCAGCAGTGGGCCAGGACGAGAGTATGGCTACACCTTC
CDR3aa: CASSGPGREYGYTF
v_gene: TRBV2
d_gene: .
abundance: many
j_gene: TRBJ1-2

CDR3nt: TGTGCCAGCTCCCTCTCAGGGGATGTGACAGATACGCAGTATTTT
CDR3aa: CASSLSGDVTDTQYF
v_gene: TRBV25-1
d_gene: .
abundance: .
j_gene: TRBJ2-3

CDR3nt: TGTGCCAGCAGCCTTTTCACGACTAGCACAGATACGCAGTATTTT
CDR3aa: CASSLFTTSTDTQYF
v_gene: TRBV5-6
d_gene: .
abundance: many
j_gene: TRBJ2-3

CDR3nt: TGCGCCAGCAGTCCTACCCCCTCGACTAGCCTCCCGACCGATGAGCAGTTCTTC
CDR3aa: CASSPTPSTSLPTDEQFF
v_gene: TRBV10-1
d_gene: TRBD2
abundance: few
j_gene: TRBJ2-1

CDR3nt: TGCGCCAGCAGCTTGGGCGGGGATGGCAAAAACATTCAGTACTTC
CDR3aa: CASSLGGDGKNIQYF
v_gene: TRBV5-1
d_gene: .
abundance: many
j_gene: TRBJ2-4

CDR3nt: TGTGCCAGCAGCCTCGGGGGAGGGCCCTCCGGCACAGATACGCAGTATTTT
CDR3aa: CASSLGGGPSGTDTQYF
v_gene: TRBV7-6
d_gene: TRBD2
abundance: many
j_gene: TRBJ2-3

CDR3nt: TGTGCCAGCAGCGTAGGGGGTGGCACTGAGCAGTTCTTC
CDR3aa: CASSVGGGTEQFF
v_gene: TRBV9
d_gene: .
abundance: .
j_gene: TRBJ2-1

CDR3nt: TGTGCCAGCCGCATAGCCCCGGGACCAGATACGCAGTATTTT
CDR3aa: CASRIAPGPDTQYF
v_gene: TRBV5-5
d_gene: .
abundance: .
j_gene: TRBJ2-3

CDR3nt: TGTGCCAGCAGCCTCAGGGCGGGAGGGGATGAGCAGTTCTTC
CDR3aa: CASSLRAGGDEQFF
v_gene: TRBV3-1
d_gene: TRBD2
abundance: few
j_gene: TRBJ2-1

CDR3nt: TGCGCCAGCAGCCAGGACACCACCGGGGACAACAATGAGCAGTTCTTC
CDR3aa: CASSQDTTGDNNEQFF
v_gene: TRBV4-3
d_gene: .
abundance: .
j_gene: TRBJ2-1

CDR3nt: TGCAGTGCTAGAGCCGGGACCTCCTACAATGAGCAGTTCTTC
CDR3aa: CSARAGTSYNEQFF
v_gene: TRBV20-1
d_gene: .
abundance: .
j_gene: TRBJ2-1

CDR3nt: TGTGCCAGCAGTGCGAAAAGATATAGCAATCAGCCCCAGCATTTT
CDR3aa: CASSAKRYSNQPQHF
v_gene: TRBV6-1
d_gene: .
abundance: few
j_gene: TRBJ1-5

CDR3nt: TGTGCCAGCAGTTCCCAAAGGGGGCCCTATAGGAACATTCAGTACTTC
CDR3aa: CASSSQRGPYRNIQYF
v_gene: TRBV12-3/TRBV12-4
d_gene: TRBD1
abundance: few
j_gene: TRBJ2-4

CDR3nt: TGCAGTGCCTCCGGGCGGAACAGGGATAATTCACCCCTCCACTTT
CDR3aa: CSASGRNRDNSPLHF
v_gene: TRBV20-1
d_gene: .
abundance: many
j_gene: TRBJ1-6

CDR3nt: TGTGCCAGCAGTTACTCGAGGGAGTCCTACGAGCAGTACTTC
CDR3aa: CASSYSRESYEQYF
v_gene: TRBV6-5
d_gene: .
abundance: many
j_gene: TRBJ2-7

CDR3nt: TGTGCCAGCAGCTTAGCGTCCGGGACAGGTAGCTACGAGCAGTACTTC
CDR3aa: CASSLASGTGSYEQYF
v_gene: TRBV7-2
d_gene: TRBD1
abundance: many
j_gene: TRBJ2-7

CDR3nt: TGCAGCGTTGAAGTGGGGAGGGCCGACTCCTACAATGAGCAGTTCTTC
CDR3aa: CSVEVGRADSYNEQFF
v_gene: TRBV29-1
d_gene: TRBD2
abundance: .
j_gene: TRBJ2-1

CDR3nt: TGCGCCAGCAGCCAAGATCACGGGGGTTCCTACGAGCAGTACTTC
CDR3aa: CASSQDHGGSYEQYF
v_gene: TRBV4-3
d_gene: .
abundance: few
j_gene: TRBJ2-7

CDR3nt: TGTGCCAGCAGTGAGGGGACAGGGGGCCAGCCCCAGCATTTT
CDR3aa: CASSEGTGGQPQHF
v_gene: TRBV6-4
d_gene: TRBD1
abundance: few
j_gene: TRBJ1-5